The rows below give T cell receptor beta chains drawn from one sample of a study of control samples from healthy donors and cancer patients. The repertoire was sequenced with immunoSEQ multiplex PCR; TCRdb's copy has only in-frame clones and lacks some. The data contain roughly 130,000 clones, roughly 91% of them singletons. Material: PBMCs. The receptors derive from a man aged 50 or older with head and neck cancer. CDR3s include the opening cysteine and the closing phenylalanine or tryptophan. The order of the fields is D gene, clone size, J gene, V gene, CDR3 protein, CDR3 DNA. A D gene is named only where the DNA matches it firmly. Only part of the rows carry a size: once, few, many, or a class if the clone is expanded.

d_gene: -
abundance: -
j_gene: TRBJ1-5
v_gene: TRBV6-5
CDR3aa: CASSPRAVETQHF
CDR3nt: TGTGCCAGCAGCCCGAGGGCCGTAGAGACCCAGCATTTT

d_gene: -
abundance: -
j_gene: TRBJ1-1
v_gene: TRBV12-3/TRBV12-4
CDR3aa: CASSFAPTEAFF
CDR3nt: TGTGCCAGCAGTTTCGCCCCCACTGAAGCTTTCTTT

d_gene: -
abundance: -
j_gene: TRBJ1-4
v_gene: TRBV27
CDR3aa: CASRVGRTTNEKLFF
CDR3nt: TGTGCCAGCAGGGTGGGCAGAACAACTAATGAAAAACTGTTTTTT

d_gene: -
abundance: -
j_gene: TRBJ1-1
v_gene: TRBV4-3
CDR3aa: CASSQEGVRVGGEAFF
CDR3nt: TGCGCCAGCAGCCAAGAGGGTGTAAGGGTCGGGGGCGAAGCTTTCTTT

d_gene: -
abundance: -
j_gene: TRBJ2-5
v_gene: TRBV7-6
CDR3aa: CASRMGVADPQVETQYF
CDR3nt: TGTGCCAGCAGGATGGGAGTAGCGGACCCCCAGGTTGAGACCCAGTACTTC

d_gene: TRBD1
abundance: once
j_gene: TRBJ2-2
v_gene: TRBV6-6
CDR3aa: CASRPPGTGYTGELFF
CDR3nt: TGTGCCAGCAGACCCCCCGGGACAGGCTACACCGGGGAGCTGTTTTTT

d_gene: -
abundance: -
j_gene: TRBJ1-2
v_gene: TRBV7-9
CDR3aa: CASSLVAVADYTF
CDR3nt: TGTGCCAGCAGCTTAGTTGCAGTAGCTGACTACACCTTC

d_gene: -
abundance: -
j_gene: TRBJ2-3
v_gene: TRBV18
CDR3aa: CASSFTDTQYF
CDR3nt: TGTGCCAGCTCTTTCACAGATACGCAGTATTTT

d_gene: TRBD1
abundance: -
j_gene: TRBJ1-1
v_gene: TRBV6-2/TRBV6-3
CDR3aa: CASSRRVILRGLYTDTEAFF
CDR3nt: TGTGCCAGCAGCCGGCGGGTTATCCTCAGGGGGCTCTATACCGACACTGAAGCTTTCTTT

d_gene: TRBD2
abundance: -
j_gene: TRBJ2-2
v_gene: TRBV11-3
CDR3aa: CASSSPGGPRTGELFF
CDR3nt: TGTGCCAGCAGTTCACCGGGGGGGCCAAGAACCGGGGAGCTGTTTTTT

d_gene: -
abundance: -
j_gene: TRBJ2-3
v_gene: TRBV13
CDR3aa: CASRRRQSSTDTQYF
CDR3nt: TGTGCCAGCAGGCGCCGACAGTCTAGCACAGATACGCAGTATTTT

d_gene: -
abundance: -
j_gene: TRBJ1-2
v_gene: TRBV4-3
CDR3aa: CASSQDPGYGYTF
CDR3nt: TGCGCCAGCAGCCAAGATCCGGGCTATGGCTACACCTTC

d_gene: -
abundance: -
j_gene: TRBJ2-1
v_gene: TRBV5-4
CDR3aa: CASSFAPTEYNEQFF
CDR3nt: TGTGCCAGCAGCTTCGCACCTACCGAGTACAATGAGCAGTTCTTC

d_gene: TRBD1
abundance: -
j_gene: TRBJ1-5
v_gene: TRBV19
CDR3aa: CASTLDRGLNQPQHF
CDR3nt: TGTGCCAGTACCCTAGACAGGGGGTTAAATCAGCCCCAGCATTTT

d_gene: TRBD2
abundance: -
j_gene: TRBJ2-1
v_gene: TRBV7-9
CDR3aa: CASSLGLTSGAHNEQFF
CDR3nt: TGTGCCAGCAGCTTAGGACTCACGAGCGGGGCCCACAATGAGCAGTTCTTC

d_gene: -
abundance: -
j_gene: TRBJ1-2
v_gene: TRBV5-1
CDR3aa: CASSFAGNYGYTF
CDR3nt: TGCGCCAGCAGCTTCGCAGGGAACTATGGCTACACCTTC

d_gene: -
abundance: -
j_gene: TRBJ1-2
v_gene: TRBV11-2
CDR3aa: CASSPLGGLVGYTF
CDR3nt: TGTGCCAGCAGCCCATTGGGGGGGTTAGTTGGCTACACCTTC

d_gene: -
abundance: -
j_gene: TRBJ1-4
v_gene: TRBV18
CDR3aa: CASSPGFQEKLFF
CDR3nt: TGTGCCAGCTCACCGGGGTTCCAGGAAAAACTGTTTTTT

d_gene: -
abundance: -
j_gene: TRBJ2-7
v_gene: TRBV24-1
CDR3aa: CATSDLHMGGPAYEQYF
CDR3nt: TGTGCCACCAGTGATTTGCATATGGGGGGCCCCGCGTACGAGCAGTACTTC

d_gene: -
abundance: -
j_gene: TRBJ1-4
v_gene: TRBV5-1
CDR3aa: CASSLLGAFNEKLFF
CDR3nt: TGCGCCAGCAGCCTACTGGGGGCCTTTAATGAAAAACTGTTTTTT

d_gene: -
abundance: -
j_gene: TRBJ1-2
v_gene: TRBV12-3/TRBV12-4
CDR3aa: CASSFSGLGGYTF
CDR3nt: TGTGCCAGCAGTTTTTCGGGATTGGGTGGCTACACCTTC

d_gene: -
abundance: -
j_gene: TRBJ2-5
v_gene: TRBV18
CDR3aa: CASSPGSRAETQYF
CDR3nt: TGTGCCAGCTCACCAGGGTCCCGAGCCGAGACCCAGTACTTC

d_gene: -
abundance: -
j_gene: TRBJ1-1
v_gene: TRBV30
CDR3aa: CACPQVENTEAFF
CDR3nt: TGTGCCTGCCCACAGGTGGAGAACACTGAAGCTTTCTTT

d_gene: TRBD1
abundance: -
j_gene: TRBJ1-5
v_gene: TRBV19
CDR3aa: CASSIYGRGHSNQPQHF
CDR3nt: TGTGCCAGTAGTATTTACGGCAGGGGGCACAGCAATCAGCCCCAGCATTTT

d_gene: -
abundance: -
j_gene: TRBJ1-2
v_gene: TRBV18
CDR3aa: CASSLMEGNYGYTF
CDR3nt: TGTGCCAGCTCACTCATGGAGGGGAACTATGGCTACACCTTC

d_gene: -
abundance: -
j_gene: TRBJ2-1
v_gene: TRBV5-1
CDR3aa: CASSLLQGSYNEQFF
CDR3nt: TGCGCCAGCAGCTTATTACAGGGTTCCTACAATGAGCAGTTCTTC

d_gene: TRBD2
abundance: -
j_gene: TRBJ2-3
v_gene: TRBV6-2/TRBV6-3
CDR3aa: CASSYSTGGASDTQYF
CDR3nt: TGTGCCAGCAGTTACTCGACCGGGGGGGCCTCAGATACGCAGTATTTT

d_gene: -
abundance: -
j_gene: TRBJ2-3
v_gene: TRBV7-6
CDR3aa: CASSLIADTQYF
CDR3nt: TGTGCCAGCAGCTTGATAGCAGATACGCAGTATTTT

d_gene: -
abundance: -
j_gene: TRBJ2-1
v_gene: TRBV27
CDR3aa: CASSTGPPNSYNEQFF
CDR3nt: TGTGCCAGCAGCACAGGGCCACCAAATAGTTACAATGAGCAGTTCTTC

d_gene: -
abundance: -
j_gene: TRBJ2-3
v_gene: TRBV6-2/TRBV6-3
CDR3aa: CASSYSRNTQYF
CDR3nt: TGTGCCAGCAGTTACTCGAGAAATACGCAGTATTTT

d_gene: TRBD1
abundance: -
j_gene: TRBJ2-4
v_gene: TRBV28
CDR3aa: CASSLSGQGNIQYF
CDR3nt: TGTGCCAGCAGTTTATCGGGACAGGGAAACATTCAGTACTTC